The rows below give T cell receptor beta chains drawn from one sample of a study of blood T cell repertoires in COVID-19. Produced via immunoSEQ multiplex PCR; TCRdb's table is partial and in-frame only. The data hold around 200,000 clones, with approximately 86% observed a single time. Source material: PBMCs or T cells enriched from blood (not recorded which). The receptors were gathered from a man between 18 and 29 years old with acute COVID-19. CDR3s leave out the opening cysteine and the closing phenylalanine or tryptophan.

>TRBV7-2
ASSRDRNTEAF
>TRBV4-2
ASSQDDAGGGYEQY
>TRBV28
ASSQEGRLWQPQH
>TRBV5-1
ASSLGDSPYEQY
>TRBV28
ASSSLAGGTDTQY
>TRBV5-6
ASSLGGQGGGYT
>TRBV28
ASRDSWLDTQY
>TRBV7-9
ASSWSNVKVETQY
>TRBV18
ASSPGTGPYGYT
>TRBV14
ASSHRGVETQY
>TRBV4-2
ASSQDIFRSTTDTQY
>TRBV28
ASSFWATNSPLH
>TRBV19
ASSPGQGGNEQF
>TRBV7-9
ASSRFGTGDSNYGYT
>TRBV7-2
ASSLVSGVVSETQY
>TRBV3-1/TRBV3-2
ASSPLKGQGYEQY
>TRBV15
ATSRDRPGLLTDTQY
>TRBV6-5
ASSLTRGWTEAF
>TRBV19
ASLRGNEQF
>TRBV3-1/TRBV3-2
ATQSVNTEAF
>TRBV2
ASSRLRDRGGGEQF
>TRBV5-1
ASSLEGNSYEQY
>TRBV9
ASSVGGAYNEQF
>TRBV29-1
SVEGTSGGNNEQF
>TRBV29-1
GAGGANVLT
>TRBV24-1
ATSPQGLVQPQH
>TRBV6-5
ASSYSETSGWEQY
>TRBV21-1
ATRTGAPTDTQY
>TRBV28
ASWGQASGNTIY